This note documents a single T cell receptor (beta chain) sequence. This entry is derived from a study of cytomegalovirus exposure and HLA in healthy donors. PCR amplification relied on 60 Vbeta primers (plus 13 Jbeta primers). Repertoires were generated with immunoSEQ multiplex PCR, while TCRdb's copy carries only in-frame clones and drops some. This sample carries some 130,000 clones, 76% of them seen once, and the ten largest clones take around 3.1%. The clonotype was recovered from a man aged 35 to 55 in good health and CMV-seronegative. Source material: PBMCs.

The CDR3 nucleotides read TGCGCCAGCAGTCGCCCTCAGGGGGGAACTGGCGAGCAGTACTTC. Its translation: CASSRPQGGTGEQYF. The chain carries TRBV23-1 and TRBJ2-7, with a possible D match to TRBD1 (7 bases). TRBV23-1 is an ORF, and what it does is uncertain. The CDR3 consists of 15 residues. V lost 4 bases and J 6 bases, leaving 19 bases between the germline ends.